The rows below give T cell receptor beta chains drawn from one sample of a study of blood T cell repertoires in COVID-19. Measured with immunoSEQ multiplex PCR; TCRdb has only the in-frame clones, and not every one. The data hold hundreds of thousands of clones, with around nine tenths observed a single time. Material: peripheral blood. These receptors came from a woman in her 40s who had recovered from COVID-19. CDR3s include the opening cysteine and the closing phenylalanine or tryptophan. The D gene is left open where the match is weak. Some rows mark clone size as missing; the rest say once, few, many or name a class of expanded clone.

j_gene | d_gene | v_gene | abundance | CDR3aa | CDR3nt
TRBJ1-1 | TRBD1 | TRBV24-1 | . | CATRQTGLNTEAFF | TGTGCCACCAGGCAGACAGGGCTGAACACTGAAGCTTTCTTT
TRBJ1-2 | . | TRBV29-1 | . | CSVGGLGGYTF | TGCAGTGTGGGGGGGCTCGGTGGCTACACCTTC
TRBJ1-2 | TRBD1 | TRBV29-1 | . | CSVNQGGGGYTF | TGCAGCGTGAATCAGGGGGGTGGCGGCTACACCTTC
TRBJ1-1 | . | TRBV5-5 | . | CASSFSVNTEAFF | TGTGCCAGCAGCTTTTCAGTGAACACTGAAGCTTTCTTT
TRBJ2-2 | TRBD1 | TRBV9 | . | CASSVRQGGISGTGELFF | TGTGCCAGCAGCGTACGACAGGGGGGTATCTCGGGGACCGGGGAGCTGTTTTTT
TRBJ2-1 | TRBD2 | TRBV4-3 | once | CASSQDLAGGPMSYNEQFF | TGCGCCAGCAGCCAAGATCTTGCGGGAGGGCCCATGTCCTACAATGAGCAGTTCTTC
TRBJ2-3 | TRBD2 | TRBV29-1 | . | CSVPARGLARSTDTQYF | TGCAGCGTTCCTGCTAGGGGACTAGCGCGAAGCACAGATACGCAGTATTTT
TRBJ1-2 | . | TRBV5-1 | . | CASSLADSYGYTF | TGCGCCAGCAGCTTGGCAGACAGCTATGGCTACACCTTC
TRBJ1-4 | . | TRBV11-1 | . | CASSGLGTNEKLFF | TGTGCCAGCAGCGGGCTTGGAACAAATGAAAAACTGTTTTTT
TRBJ2-7 | . | TRBV27 | once | CASSSLGSYEQYF | TGTGCCAGCAGTTCCCTAGGATCCTACGAGCAGTACTTC
TRBJ2-1 | . | TRBV5-1 | . | CASSLDGRSGPYNEQFF | TGCGCCAGCAGCTTGGATGGGCGATCCGGCCCCTACAATGAGCAGTTCTTC
TRBJ1-1 | . | TRBV19 | . | CASSIPRINTEAFF | TGTGCCAGTAGTATCCCGCGTATAAACACTGAAGCTTTCTTT
TRBJ1-2 | . | TRBV10-1 | . | CASTFGGARRGYTF | TGCGCCAGCACCTTTGGGGGGGCCCGGAGGGGCTACACCTTC
TRBJ2-1 | TRBD1 | TRBV6-5 | . | CASDSGTGGYNEQFF | TGTGCCAGCGACTCCGGGACAGGGGGATACAATGAGCAGTTCTTC
TRBJ2-2 | . | TRBV7-2 | . | CASSLIYSGELFF | TGTGCCAGCAGCTTAATATACTCCGGGGAGCTGTTTTTT
TRBJ2-2 | TRBD1 | TRBV5-8 | . | CASSPRDRDTGELFF | TGTGCCAGCAGCCCCCGGGACAGGGACACCGGGGAGCTGTTTTTT
TRBJ2-2 | . | TRBV6-2/TRBV6-3 | . | CASSYSRILTGELFF | TGTGCCAGCAGTTACTCGCGCATACTCACCGGGGAGCTGTTTTTT
TRBJ1-1 | . | TRBV7-2 | once | CASSNREAFF | TGTGCCAGCAGCAATCGTGAAGCTTTCTTT
TRBJ2-7 | . | TRBV28 | once | CASSPGQFGSYEQYF | TGTGCCAGCAGCCCAGGACAGTTCGGGTCCTACGAGCAGTACTTC
TRBJ2-5 | TRBD1 | TRBV5-1 | . | CASSPLLGQGAIGVETQYF | TGCGCCAGCAGCCCCCTGTTGGGACAGGGCGCAATTGGAGTTGAGACCCAGTACTTC
TRBJ2-1 | TRBD2 | TRBV4-2 | . | CASSQAGTSGRYEQFF | TGTGCCAGCAGCCAAGCTGGGACTAGCGGGAGGTATGAGCAGTTCTTC
TRBJ2-7 | TRBD2 | TRBV7-2 | . | CASSPWTSGRAPYEQYF | TGTGCCAGCAGCCCGTGGACTAGCGGGAGGGCTCCGTACGAGCAGTACTTC
TRBJ1-3 | TRBD1 | TRBV19 | . | CASRQGSGNTIYF | TGTGCCAGTCGACAGGGCTCTGGAAACACCATATATTTT
TRBJ2-1 | TRBD2 | TRBV9 | . | CASSVVAGGSNEQFF | TGTGCCAGCAGCGTGGTAGCGGGAGGGTCCAATGAGCAGTTCTTC
TRBJ2-3 | . | TRBV7-2 | . | CASSLALTGSDTQYF | TGTGCCAGCAGCTTAGCGCTAACAGGTTCAGATACGCAGTATTTT
TRBJ1-1 | TRBD1 | TRBV18 | . | CASSQQGENTEAFF | TGTGCCAGCTCACAGCAGGGGGAGAACACTGAAGCTTTCTTT
TRBJ1-2 | TRBD1 | TRBV12-3/TRBV12-4 | . | CASSLGQGFQTF | TGTGCCAGCAGTTTGGGACAGGGGTTCCAAACCTTC
TRBJ2-3 | TRBD2 | TRBV6-4 | . | CASSLTSGGPGDTQYF | TGTGCCAGCAGCCTTACTAGCGGGGGACCCGGGGATACGCAGTATTTT
TRBJ2-7 | TRBD1 | TRBV11-2 | . | CASSGTGGEPYEQYF | TGTGCCAGCAGCGGTACAGGGGGAGAGCCCTACGAGCAGTACTTC
TRBJ2-5 | . | TRBV11-2 | . | CASSLTAVGQETQYF | TGTGCCAGCAGCTTAACGGCGGTCGGCCAAGAGACCCAGTACTTC
TRBJ1-6 | . | TRBV7-9 | few | CASSSFGRGNSPLHF | TGTGCCAGCAGCTCATTCGGACGGGGGAATTCACCCCTCCACTTT
TRBJ1-4 | . | TRBV29-1 | . | CSVGNQGTNEKLFF | TGCAGCGTTGGGAATCAGGGTACTAATGAAAAACTGTTTTTT
TRBJ2-2 | TRBD1 | TRBV3-1/TRBV3-2 | once | CASSQSRGPTGELFF | TGTGCCAGCAGCCAGTCCAGGGGGCCGACCGGGGAGCTGTTTTTT
TRBJ1-6 | . | TRBV12-3/TRBV12-4 | . | CASSFDRNSPLHF | TGTGCCAGCAGTTTCGACAGAAATTCACCCCTCCACTTT
TRBJ2-2 | . | TRBV6-5 | . | CASSYFGGGGTGELFF | TGTGCCAGCAGTTACTTCGGGGGTGGGGGCACCGGGGAGCTGTTTTTT
TRBJ2-2 | . | TRBV6-1 | . | CASSEFFQGSGELFF | TGTGCCAGCAGTGAGTTTTTTCAGGGATCCGGGGAGCTGTTTTTT
TRBJ2-1 | . | TRBV12-3/TRBV12-4 | . | CASSLTGHQFF | TGTGCCAGCAGTTTGACAGGCCATCAGTTCTTC
TRBJ2-1 | TRBD1 | TRBV11-1 | . | CASSLDLGQGHNEQFF | TGTGCCAGCAGCTTAGATTTGGGACAGGGCCACAATGAGCAGTTCTTC
TRBJ2-2 | . | TRBV21-1 | . | CASSTGGGLTTGELFF | TGTGCCAGCAGCACGGGAGGGGGGCTCACTACCGGGGAGCTGTTTTTT
TRBJ2-5 | . | TRBV12-3/TRBV12-4 | . | CASSTWETQYF | TGTGCCAGCAGTACATGGGAGACCCAGTACTTC
TRBJ1-2 | . | TRBV4-1 | . | CASSQETGWRGYTF | TGCGCCAGCAGCCAAGAGACAGGCTGGCGTGGCTACACCTTC
TRBJ2-7 | TRBD2 | TRBV4-2 | . | CASSQAGLATYEQYF | TGTGCCAGCAGCCAAGCCGGACTAGCGACTTACGAGCAGTACTTC
TRBJ2-1 | . | TRBV4-2 | . | CASSHEPVARQNEQFF | TGTGCCAGCAGCCACGAGCCAGTGGCTAGGCAAAATGAGCAGTTCTTC
TRBJ1-2 | . | TRBV27 | . | CASSLFPERRGFNYGYTF | TGTGCCAGCAGTTTATTCCCCGAACGAAGGGGTTTTAACTATGGCTACACCTTC
TRBJ2-5 | . | TRBV25-1 | . | CASRSQGSETQYF | TGTGCCAGCAGGTCTCAGGGTTCGGAGACCCAGTACTTC
TRBJ1-3 | . | TRBV24-1 | . | CATSGGHSGNTIYF | TGTGCCACCAGTGGAGGACACTCTGGAAACACCATATATTTT
TRBJ1-3 | TRBD1 | TRBV5-1 | . | CASSLGGTGGENTIYF | TGCGCCAGCAGCTTGGGCGGGACAGGGGGCGAAAACACCATATATTTT